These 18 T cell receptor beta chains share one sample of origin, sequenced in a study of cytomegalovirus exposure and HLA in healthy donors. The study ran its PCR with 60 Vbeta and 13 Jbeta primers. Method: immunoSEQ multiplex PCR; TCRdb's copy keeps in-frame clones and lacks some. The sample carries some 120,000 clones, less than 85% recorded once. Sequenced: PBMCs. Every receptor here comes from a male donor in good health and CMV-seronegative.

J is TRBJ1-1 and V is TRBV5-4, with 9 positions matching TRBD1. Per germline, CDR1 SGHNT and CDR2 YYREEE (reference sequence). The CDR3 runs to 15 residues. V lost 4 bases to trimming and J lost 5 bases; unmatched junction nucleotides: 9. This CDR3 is CASSARTGGRTEAFF. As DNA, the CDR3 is TGTGCCAGCAGCGCCCGTACAGGGGGCAGGACTGAAGCTTTCTTT.

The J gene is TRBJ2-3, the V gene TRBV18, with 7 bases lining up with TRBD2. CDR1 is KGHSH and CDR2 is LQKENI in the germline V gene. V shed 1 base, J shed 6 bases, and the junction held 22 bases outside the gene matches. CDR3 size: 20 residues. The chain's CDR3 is CASSPLFQKTGTTKSDTQYF. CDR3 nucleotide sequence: TGTGCCAGCTCACCACTTTTCCAAAAGACCGGGACTACAAAAAGCGATACGCAGTATTTT.

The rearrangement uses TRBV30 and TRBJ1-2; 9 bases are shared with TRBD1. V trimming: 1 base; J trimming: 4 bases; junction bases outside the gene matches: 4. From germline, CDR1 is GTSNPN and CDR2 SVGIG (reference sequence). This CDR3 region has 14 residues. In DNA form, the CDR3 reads TGTGCCTGGAGTGACAGGGGGCGAGCCTATGGCTACACCTTC. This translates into CAWSDRGRAYGYTF.

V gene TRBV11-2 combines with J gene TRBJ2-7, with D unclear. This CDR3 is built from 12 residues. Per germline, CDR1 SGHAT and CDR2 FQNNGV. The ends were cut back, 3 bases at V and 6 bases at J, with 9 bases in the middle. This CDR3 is CASSFSPSEQYF. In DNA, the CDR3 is TGTGCCAGCAGCTTCTCCCCCTCCGAGCAGTACTTC.

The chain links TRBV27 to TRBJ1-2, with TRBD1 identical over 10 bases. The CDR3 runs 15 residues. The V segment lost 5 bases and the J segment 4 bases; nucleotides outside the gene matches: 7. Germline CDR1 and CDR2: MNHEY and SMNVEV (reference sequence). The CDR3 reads CASSTTGTGVYGYTF. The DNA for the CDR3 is TGTGCCAGCAGTACGACCGGGACAGGGGTCTATGGCTACACCTTC.

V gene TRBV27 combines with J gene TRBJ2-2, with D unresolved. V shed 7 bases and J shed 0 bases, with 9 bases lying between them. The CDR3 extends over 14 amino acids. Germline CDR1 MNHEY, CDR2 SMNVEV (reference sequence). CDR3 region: CASTSSANTGELFF. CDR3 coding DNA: TGTGCCAGCACCTCCAGTGCGAACACCGGGGAGCTGTTTTTT.

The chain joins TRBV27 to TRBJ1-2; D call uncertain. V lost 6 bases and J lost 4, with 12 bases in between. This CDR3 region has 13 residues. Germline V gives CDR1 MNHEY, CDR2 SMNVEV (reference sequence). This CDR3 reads CASRTLEGYGYTF. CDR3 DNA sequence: TGTGCCAGCAGGACTCTCGAGGGCTATGGCTACACCTTC.

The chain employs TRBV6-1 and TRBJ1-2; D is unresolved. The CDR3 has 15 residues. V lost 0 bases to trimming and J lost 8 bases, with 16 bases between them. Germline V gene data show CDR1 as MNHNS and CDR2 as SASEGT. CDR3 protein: CASSEASNRREGYTF. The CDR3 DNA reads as TGTGCCAGCAGTGAAGCCTCTAACCGCCGGGAAGGCTACACCTTC.

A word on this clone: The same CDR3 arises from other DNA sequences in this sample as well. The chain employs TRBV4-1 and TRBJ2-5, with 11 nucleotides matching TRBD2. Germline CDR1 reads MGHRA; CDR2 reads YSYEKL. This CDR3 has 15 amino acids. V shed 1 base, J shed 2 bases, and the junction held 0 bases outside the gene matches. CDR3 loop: CASSQGTSGQETQYF. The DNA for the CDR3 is TGCGCCAGCAGCCAAGGGACTAGCGGGCAAGAGACCCAGTACTTC.

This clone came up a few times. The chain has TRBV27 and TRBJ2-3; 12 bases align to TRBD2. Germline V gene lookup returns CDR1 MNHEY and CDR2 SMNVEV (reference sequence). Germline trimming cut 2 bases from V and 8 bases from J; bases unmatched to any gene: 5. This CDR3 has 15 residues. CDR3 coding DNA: TGTGCCAGCAGTTTACTAGCGGGAGGGACTGGTACGCAGTATTTT. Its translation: CASSLLAGGTGTQYF.

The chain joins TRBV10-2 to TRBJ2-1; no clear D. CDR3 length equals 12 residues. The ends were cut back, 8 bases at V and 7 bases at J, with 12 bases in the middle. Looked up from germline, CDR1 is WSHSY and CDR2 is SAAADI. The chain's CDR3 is CASYFEANEQFF. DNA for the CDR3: TGCGCCAGCTACTTTGAGGCTAATGAGCAGTTCTTC.

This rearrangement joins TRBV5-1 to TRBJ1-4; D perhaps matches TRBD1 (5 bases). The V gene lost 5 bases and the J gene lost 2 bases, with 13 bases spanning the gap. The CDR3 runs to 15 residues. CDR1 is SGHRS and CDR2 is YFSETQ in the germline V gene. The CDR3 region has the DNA TGCGCCAGCAGGTTGATATCAGGGACTAATGAAAAACTGTTTTTT. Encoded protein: CASRLISGTNEKLFF. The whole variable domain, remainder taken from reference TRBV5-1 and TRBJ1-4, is KAGVTQTPRYLIKTRGQQVTLSCSPISGHRSVSWYQQTPGQGLQFLFEYFSETQRNKGNFPGRFSGRQFSNSRSEMNVSTLELGDSALYLCASRLISGTNEKLFFGSGTQLSVL.

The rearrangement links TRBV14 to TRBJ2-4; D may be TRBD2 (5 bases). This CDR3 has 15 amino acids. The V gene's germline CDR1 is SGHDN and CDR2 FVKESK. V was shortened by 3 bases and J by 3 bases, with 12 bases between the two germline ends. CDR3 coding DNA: TGTGCCAGCAGCCAGGAGAACGGGGTCAAAAACATTCAGTACTTC. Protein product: CASSQENGVKNIQYF.

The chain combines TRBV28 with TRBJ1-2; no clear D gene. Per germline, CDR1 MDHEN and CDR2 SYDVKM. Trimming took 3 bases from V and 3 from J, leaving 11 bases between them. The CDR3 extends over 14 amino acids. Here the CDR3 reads CASSLSGPDYGYTF. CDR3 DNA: TGTGCCAGCAGTTTGAGCGGGCCGGACTATGGCTACACCTTC.

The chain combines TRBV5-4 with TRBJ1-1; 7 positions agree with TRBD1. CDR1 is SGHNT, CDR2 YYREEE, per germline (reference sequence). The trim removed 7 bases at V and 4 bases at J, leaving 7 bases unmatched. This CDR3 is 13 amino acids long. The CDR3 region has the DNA TGTGCCAGCTCCTGGACAGGAGTCACTGAAGCTTTCTTT. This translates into CASSWTGVTEAFF.

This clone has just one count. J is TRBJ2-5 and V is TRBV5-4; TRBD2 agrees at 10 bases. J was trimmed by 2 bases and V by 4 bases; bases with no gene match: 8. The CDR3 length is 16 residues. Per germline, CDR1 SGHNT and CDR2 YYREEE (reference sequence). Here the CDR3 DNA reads TGTGCCAGCAGCAAGGTTGAGCGGGGGGGGCAAGAGACCCAGTACTTC. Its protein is CASSKVERGGQETQYF.

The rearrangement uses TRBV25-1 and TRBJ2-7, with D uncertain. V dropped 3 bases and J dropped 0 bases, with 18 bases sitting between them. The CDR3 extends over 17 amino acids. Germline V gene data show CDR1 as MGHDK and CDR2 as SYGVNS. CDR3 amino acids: CASSDSRLKLGSYEQYF. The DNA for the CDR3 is TGTGCCAGCAGTGATTCCCGTCTTAAGCTCGGCTCCTACGAGCAGTACTTC.

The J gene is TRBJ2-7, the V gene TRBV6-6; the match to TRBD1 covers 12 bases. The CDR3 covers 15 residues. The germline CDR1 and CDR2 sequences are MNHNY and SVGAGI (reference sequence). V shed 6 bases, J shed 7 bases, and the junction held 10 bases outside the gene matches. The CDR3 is CASRQVGQGAGEQYF. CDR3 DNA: TGTGCCAGCAGGCAGGTGGGACAGGGGGCGGGGGAGCAGTACTTC.